These 27 T cell receptor beta chains share one sample of origin, sequenced in a study of cytotoxic CD8 clonotypes in ibrutinib-treated CLL. Data came from immunoSEQ multiplex PCR; TCRdb stores just in-frame clones and leaves some out. The sample records approximately 84,000 clones, around 75% being singletons. This material consisted of PBMCs, taken after 12 months of ibrutinib treatment. The receptor source for this set is a human donor with chronic lymphocytic leukemia.

The chain joins TRBV5-1 to TRBJ2-5; no reliable D call. The CDR3 covers 13 residues. Germline V gives CDR1 SGHRS, CDR2 YFSETQ. The V and J ends lost 3 bases and 1 base respectively, with 7 bases between them. DNA for the CDR3: TGCGCCAGCAGCTCGGCGACCCAAGAGACCCAGTACTTC. Its translation: CASSSATQETQYF.

V usage is TRBV6-6 and J usage is TRBJ1-4, with D perhaps TRBD1 (6 bases). With 5 bases removed from V and 8 bases from J, the gap between germline ends came to 15 bases. This CDR3 region has 14 residues. Germline V gene lookup returns CDR1 MNHNY and CDR2 SVGAGI (reference sequence). The CDR3 sequence: CASSRQAAGEKLFF. CDR3 in DNA: TGTGCCAGCAGTAGACAGGCCGCCGGGGAAAAACTGTTTTTT.

V usage is TRBV19 and J usage is TRBJ2-2, with D possibly being TRBD1 (5 bases). Germline CDR1 LNHDA, CDR2 SQIVND (reference sequence). Trimming took off 6 bases at V and 5 bases at J, with 16 bases between the two ends. The CDR3 consists of 15 residues. This CDR3 reads CASSLPAGLTGELFF. In nucleotides, the CDR3 is TGTGCCAGTAGCCTCCCCGCAGGGCTTACCGGGGAGCTGTTTTTT.

The J gene is TRBJ2-6, the V gene TRBV4-3; D perhaps matches TRBD2 (5 bases). In germline, CDR1 is LGHNA, CDR2 YSLEER. The CDR3 sequence is 18 residues long. V was trimmed by 0 bases and J by 0 bases, leaving 12 bases between them. Here the CDR3 DNA reads TGCGCCAGCAGCCAAGATTCCCCGGGGAACTCTGGGGCCAACGTCCTGACTTTC. Its protein product is CASSQDSPGNSGANVLTF.

The chain has TRBV5-4 and TRBJ2-7; TRBD2 matches 8 bases. Germline V gene sequence: CDR1 SGHNT, CDR2 YYREEE (reference sequence). This CDR3 contains 16 residues. Losses at the gene ends were 4 bases for V and 3 bases for J; bases not matched to a gene: 12. The CDR3 sequence is CASSQGGAAGVYEQYF. CDR3 in DNA: TGTGCCAGCAGCCAAGGGGGAGCAGCGGGAGTCTACGAGCAGTACTTC.

J is TRBJ2-5 and V is TRBV12-2; TRBD1, the table's D call, was not compared with the DNA. TRBV12-2 is an annotated pseudogene. This CDR3 has 17 residues. The DNA of the CDR3 is TGTGCAAGTCGCTTAGGGGCGACCGGGACAGCCGAAGAGACCCAGTACTTC. This gives the protein CASRLGATGTAEETQYF.

This clone has a count of ten or more. The chain is built from TRBV7-9 and TRBJ2-7, with D possibly matching TRBD2 (5 bases). CDR1 and CDR2 (germline): SEHNR, FQNEAQ (reference sequence). The CDR3 extends over 17 amino acids. V lost 5 bases and J 2 bases, leaving 22 bases between the germline ends. The CDR3 coding sequence is TGTGCCAGCAGCCAACCCCCTCGGGTAGCGCCAACCTACGAGCAGTACTTC. Translated: CASSQPPRVAPTYEQYF. The variable domain in full, completed from reference TRBV7-9 and TRBJ2-7, reads DTGVSQNPRHKITKRGQNVTFRCDPISEHNRLYWYRQTLGQGPEFLTYFQNEAQLEKSRLLSDRFSAERPKGSFSTLEIQRTEQGDSAMYLCASSQPPRVAPTYEQYFGPGTRLTVT.

V is TRBV6-5 and J is TRBJ1-5; 7 bases map to TRBD1. Germline loops: CDR1 MNHEY, CDR2 SVGAGI. The CDR3 loop spans 13 amino acids. The ends lost 4 bases at V and 7 bases at J; junction bases unmatched: 4. The DNA of the CDR3 is TGTGCCAGCAGTTTCACAGGGGAACAGCCCCAGCATTTT. Amino acid sequence: CASSFTGEQPQHF.

The rearrangement uses TRBV29-1 and TRBJ1-2; D possibly corresponds to TRBD1 (5 bases). The ends were cut back, 4 bases at V and 3 bases at J, with 9 bases in the middle. The CDR3 covers 12 residues. Looked up from germline, CDR1 is SQVTM and CDR2 is ANQGSEA. The CDR3 coding sequence is TGCAGCGTTGTGAGGGGCCACTATGGCTACACCTTC. This gives the protein CSVVRGHYGYTF.

The chain uses TRBV7-2 and TRBJ1-1; D ambiguous. CDR3 size: 13 residues. Germline lookup yields CDR1 SGHTA and CDR2 FQGNSA. V shed 5 bases and J shed 5 bases, with 12 bases lying between them. This chain's CDR3 is CASSTPTLTEAFF. DNA for the CDR3: TGTGCCAGCAGCACACCGACACTGACTGAAGCTTTCTTT.

This chain links TRBV28 with TRBJ1-2, with a possible D match to TRBD1 (6 bases). The CDR3 runs to 15 residues. Between the trimmed V and J ends, which lost 4 bases and 5 bases, there was a span of 17 bases. The germline V gene encodes CDR1 MDHEN and CDR2 SYDVKM. The CDR3 is CASSSPSTGFYGYTF. CDR3 nucleotides: TGTGCCAGCAGTTCCCCATCGACAGGCTTTTATGGCTACACCTTC.

This clone was detected only a few times. The chain couples TRBV10-3 to TRBJ1-6; D is possibly TRBD1 (6 bases). Germline CDR1 is ENHRY and CDR2 is SYGVKD. V gave up 2 bases and J gave up 11 bases, with 19 bases separating them. The CDR3 contains 16 residues. The CDR3 loop is CAISEPPGEGGTPLHF. The DNA for the CDR3 is TGTGCCATCAGTGAGCCACCCGGGGAAGGGGGGACACCCCTCCACTTT.

Only one count was recorded for this clone. This chain connects TRBV29-1 to TRBJ1-4; 7 bases map to TRBD1. There are 13 residues in the CDR3. Germline V gene lookup returns CDR1 SQVTM and CDR2 ANQGSEA. Germline trimming cut 7 bases from V and 4 bases from J; bases unmatched to any gene: 6. The CDR3 spells CSARDRVNEKLFF. CDR3 sequence (DNA): TGCAGCGCCCGGGACAGAGTTAATGAAAAACTGTTTTTT.

The rearrangement links TRBV4-3 to TRBJ2-6, with TRBD1 matching 7 bases. CDR3 size: 18 residues. The V gene end was trimmed by 4 bases and the J gene end by 4 bases; junction bases not matched to a gene: 13. Germline CDR1 and CDR2: LGHNA and YSLEER. DNA of the CDR3: TGCGCCAGCAGCCCCCAAATACAGGGGTCGGCCGGGGCCAACGTCCTGACTTTC. Protein: CASSPQIQGSAGANVLTF.

The chain joins TRBV5-1 to TRBJ2-7; D might be TRBD1 (5 bases). V was cut by 0 bases and J by 9 bases, with 22 bases left in between. Per the germline V gene, CDR1 is SGHRS and CDR2 is YFSETQ. CDR3 length equals 16 residues. The CDR3 is CASSLGLGLRAVGQYF. As DNA, the CDR3 is TGCGCCAGCAGCTTGGGGCTGGGGCTTCGGGCGGTTGGGCAGTACTTC.

The chain recombines TRBV5-1 with TRBJ2-1; 10 bases are shared with TRBD2. This CDR3 has 13 residues. Germline V gives CDR1 SGHRS, CDR2 YFSETQ. V shed 7 bases and J 9 bases; nucleotides not matched to a gene: 7. The CDR3 loop is CASGLAGDGEQFF. The CDR3, as DNA: TGCGCCAGCGGTCTAGCGGGGGATGGTGAGCAGTTCTTC.

This chain links TRBV7-2 with TRBJ2-7; the match to TRBD2 covers 8 bases. The germline CDR1 and CDR2 sequences are SGHTA and FQGNSA. This CDR3 has 14 residues. The trim removed 5 bases at V and 2 bases at J, leaving 5 bases unmatched. CDR3 bases: TGTGCCAGCAGCCGAACTAGCGGCCCCTACGAGCAGTACTTC. Translated: CASSRTSGPYEQYF.

A few counts support this clone. J is TRBJ1-2 and V is TRBV5-4; D is unclear. The V and J ends lost 4 bases and 9 bases respectively, with 13 bases between them. CDR3 length equals 12 residues. CDR1 is SGHNT and CDR2 is YYREEE in the germline V gene (reference sequence). CDR3 loop: CASSQDAGSYTF. The CDR3 bases are TGTGCCAGCAGCCAAGACGCCGGAAGCTACACCTTC.

This clone is classed as medium-sized. The chain recombines TRBV9 with TRBJ1-5, with D perhaps TRBD1 (5 bases). Trimming stripped 0 bases from V and 5 bases from J, with 6 bases between. The CDR3 spans 13 residues. Looked up from germline, CDR1 is SGDLS and CDR2 is YYNGEE. CDR3 sequence reads: CASSVGGYQPQHF. The DNA of the CDR3 is TGTGCCAGCAGCGTAGGGGGGTATCAGCCCCAGCATTTT. The whole variable domain, filled in from reference TRBV9 and TRBJ1-5, reads DSGVTQTPKHLITATGQRVTLRCSPRSGDLSVYWYQQSLDQGLQFLIQYYNGEERAKGNILERFSAQQFPDLHSELNLSSLELGDSALYFCASSVGGYQPQHFGDGTRLSIL.

The chain carries TRBV6-5 and TRBJ2-3; D gene unclear. The V gene lost 5 bases and the J gene lost 6 bases, with 9 bases spanning the gap. CDR1 and CDR2 (germline): MNHEY, SVGAGI. CDR3 length: 12 amino acids. The CDR3, as DNA: TGTGCCAGCAGTCCCCGATGGGATACGCAGTATTTT. This sequence encodes CASSPRWDTQYF.

The V gene is TRBV7-6, the J gene TRBJ1-3; TRBD1 aligns across 7 bases. This CDR3 comprises 15 residues. Germline assignment: CDR1 SGHVS and CDR2 FNYEAQ. Losses at the gene ends were 2 bases for V and 4 bases for J; bases not matched to a gene: 5. CDR3 protein: CASSLRQGGGNTIYF. The CDR3 DNA reads as TGTGCCAGCAGCTTAAGACAGGGTGGAGGAAACACCATATATTTT.

The J gene is TRBJ2-1, the V gene TRBV7-3; the D gene is possibly TRBD1 (5 bases). The germline V gene has CDR1 SGHTA and CDR2 FQGTGA. Trimming cost V 2 bases and J 6 bases, with 14 bases left between them. The CDR3 totals 15 residues. The CDR3 sequence is CASSLGAGRPNEQFF. For the CDR3, the DNA is TGTGCCAGCAGCTTAGGGGCCGGCCGCCCCAATGAGCAGTTCTTC. Combining the CDR3 with reference TRBV7-3 and TRBJ2-1 gives the whole variable domain GAGVSQTPSNKVTEKGKYVELRCDPISGHTALYWYRQSLGQGPEFLIYFQGTGAADDSGLPNDRFFAVRPEGSVSTLKIQRTERGDSAVYLCASSLGAGRPNEQFFGPGTRLTVL.

This clone has just one count. The genes are TRBV7-8 and TRBJ2-3; 12 nucleotides align to TRBD2. Germline assignment: CDR1 SGHVS and CDR2 FQNEAQ. This CDR3 spans 15 amino acids. V lost 4 bases, J lost 5 bases, and 4 bases stayed unmatched. The CDR3 nucleotides read TGTGCCAGCAGCTCGTCGACTAGCGGGAGAGATACGCAGTATTTT. Encoded protein: CASSSSTSGRDTQYF. Full variable domain (rest looked up from reference TRBV7-8 and TRBJ2-3): GAGVSQSPRYKVAKRGQDVALRCDPISGHVSLFWYQQALGQGPEFLTYFQNEAQLDKSGLPSDRFFAERPEGSVSTLKIQRTQQEDSAVYLCASSSSTSGRDTQYFGPGTRLTVL.

A remark on this clone: Other DNA sequences in the same sample also yield this CDR3. CDR3 DNA: TGTGCCAGCAGCCGGGGAGAGACCCAGTACTTC. Translation: CASSRGETQYF. This chain links TRBV6-5 with TRBJ2-5; D possibly corresponds to TRBD2 (5 bases). V was shortened by 6 bases and J by 4 bases, with 6 bases between the two germline ends. The CDR3 length is 11 residues. Germline CDR1 is MNHEY and CDR2 is SVGAGI.

The V and J genes are TRBV27 and TRBJ2-3; 8 bases line up with TRBD2. This CDR3 contains 16 residues. V was clipped by 5 bases and J by 0 bases; unmatched bases: 7. The V gene's germline CDR1 is MNHEY and CDR2 SMNVEV (reference sequence). The CDR3 DNA reads TGTGCCAGCAGTCCTGCAGCGGGAGAAAGCACAGATACGCAGTATTTT. Protein sequence: CASSPAAGESTDTQYF.

The gene calls are TRBV5-5 and TRBJ2-7; D is ambiguous. This CDR3 spans 13 amino acids. The germline V and J ends were trimmed by 0 bases and 3 bases, with 7 bases remaining between them. The germline V gene has CDR1 SGHKS and CDR2 YYEKEE (reference sequence). The CDR3 here is CASSLEADYEQYF. CDR3 bases: TGTGCCAGCAGCTTGGAGGCTGACTACGAGCAGTACTTC.

V is TRBV11-1 and J is TRBJ2-7, with D possibly being TRBD1 (6 bases). The CDR3 contains 15 residues. The germline V and J ends were trimmed by 1 base and 7 bases, with 17 bases remaining between them. The V gene's germline CDR1 is SGHAT and CDR2 FQDESV (reference sequence). This CDR3 is CASSLGTATPGEQYF. CDR3 DNA sequence: TGTGCCAGCAGCTTAGGGACAGCTACCCCTGGGGAGCAGTACTTC.